The source of this T cell receptor beta chain is a study of blood T cell repertoires in COVID-19. Study at large: Samples representing acute and convalescent COVID-19 were sourced from the United States, Italy and Spain. The cDNA or gDNA used as material had been derived from T cells, B-cell-depleted T cells, or PBMCs.

CDR1 and CDR2 from the germline V gene are SGHTS and YDEGEE. V lost 7 bases and J 6 bases, leaving 14 bases between the germline ends. The CDR3 sequence is 14 residues long. Original data processing: Amplification from reference gene primers served as the basis for estimated nucleated cell counts. Measured with immunoSEQ multiplex PCR; TCRdb has only the in-frame clones, and not every one. V and J calls and clone size are given by that table; D and trimming were obtained from the DNA. The sample lists 100,000 to 150,000 clones; around 88% were seen once. The sample was peripheral blood. The chain joins TRBV5-8 to TRBJ1-6; D is unresolved. This clonotype originated in a man aged 50 to 59 with acute or convalescent COVID-19. CDR3 DNA: TGTGCCAGCTCCTGGAGGAGAATTAATTCACCCCTCCACTTT. Protein: CASSWRRINSPLHF.